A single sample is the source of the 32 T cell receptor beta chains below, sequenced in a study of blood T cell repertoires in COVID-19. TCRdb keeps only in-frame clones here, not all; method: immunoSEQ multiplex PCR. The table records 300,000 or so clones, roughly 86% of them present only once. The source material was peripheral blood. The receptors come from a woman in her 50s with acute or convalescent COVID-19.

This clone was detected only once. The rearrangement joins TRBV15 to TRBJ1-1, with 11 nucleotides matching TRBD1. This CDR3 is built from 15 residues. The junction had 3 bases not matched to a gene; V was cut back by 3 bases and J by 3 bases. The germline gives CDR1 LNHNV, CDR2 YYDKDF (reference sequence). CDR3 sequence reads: CATSSPGQGDTEAFF. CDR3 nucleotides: TGTGCCACCAGCAGCCCGGGACAGGGGGACACTGAAGCTTTCTTT.

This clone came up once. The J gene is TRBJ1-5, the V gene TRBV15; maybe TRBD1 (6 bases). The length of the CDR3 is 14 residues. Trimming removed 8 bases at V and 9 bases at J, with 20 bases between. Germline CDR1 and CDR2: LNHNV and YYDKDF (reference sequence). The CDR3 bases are TGTGCCACCTTAGCGGGACACGGAATATGGCCCCAGCATTTT. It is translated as CATLAGHGIWPQHF.

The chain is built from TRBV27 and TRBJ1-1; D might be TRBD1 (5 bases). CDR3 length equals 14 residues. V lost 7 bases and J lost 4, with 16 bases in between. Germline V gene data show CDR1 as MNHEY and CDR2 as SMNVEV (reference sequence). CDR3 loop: CASMGRGMVTEAFF. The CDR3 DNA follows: TGTGCCAGCATGGGAAGGGGAATGGTCACTGAAGCTTTCTTT.

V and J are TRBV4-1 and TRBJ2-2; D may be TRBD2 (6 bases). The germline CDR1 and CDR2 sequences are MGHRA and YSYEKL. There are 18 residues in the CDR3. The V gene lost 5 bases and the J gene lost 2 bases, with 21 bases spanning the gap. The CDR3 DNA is TGCGCCAGCAGCTATGCCCCCGCAGGCGGGATTAACACCGGGGAGCTGTTTTTT. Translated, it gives CASSYAPAGGINTGELFF.

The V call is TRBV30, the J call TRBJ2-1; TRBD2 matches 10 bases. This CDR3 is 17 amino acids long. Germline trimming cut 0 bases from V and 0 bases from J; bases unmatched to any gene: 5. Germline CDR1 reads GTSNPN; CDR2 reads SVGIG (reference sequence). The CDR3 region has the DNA TGTGCCTGGAGTGTATGGGCTAGCGGGAGCTCCTACAATGAGCAGTTCTTC. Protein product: CAWSVWASGSSYNEQFF.

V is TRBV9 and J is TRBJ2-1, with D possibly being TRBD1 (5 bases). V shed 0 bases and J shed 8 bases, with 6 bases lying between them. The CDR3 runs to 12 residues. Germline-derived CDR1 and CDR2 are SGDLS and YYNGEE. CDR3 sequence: CASSVEGYEQFF. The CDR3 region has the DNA TGTGCCAGCAGCGTAGAGGGGTATGAGCAGTTCTTC.

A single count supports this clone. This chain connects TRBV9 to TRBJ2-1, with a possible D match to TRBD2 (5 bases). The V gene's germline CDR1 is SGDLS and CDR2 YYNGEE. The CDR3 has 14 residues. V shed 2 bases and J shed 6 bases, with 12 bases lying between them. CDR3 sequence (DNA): TGTGCCAGCAGCGTCGAGGGCCGGGTCAATGAGCAGTTCTTC. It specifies CASSVEGRVNEQFF.

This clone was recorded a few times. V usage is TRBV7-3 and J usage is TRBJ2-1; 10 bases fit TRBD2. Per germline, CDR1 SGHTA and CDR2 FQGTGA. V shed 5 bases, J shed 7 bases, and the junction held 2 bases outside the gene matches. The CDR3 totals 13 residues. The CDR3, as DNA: TGTGCCAGCAGCCGGGGACTAGCGAATGAGCAGTTCTTC. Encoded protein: CASSRGLANEQFF.

CDR3 protein: CASRSPGLALSGELFF. CDR3 nucleotides: TGTGCCAGCAGATCTCCGGGACTAGCGCTTTCCGGGGAGCTGTTTTTT. The genes are TRBV27 and TRBJ2-2; 10 bases are shared with TRBD2. There are 16 residues in the CDR3. The germline gives CDR1 MNHEY, CDR2 SMNVEV (reference sequence). V lost 6 bases and J lost 6; bases outside the gene matches: 10.

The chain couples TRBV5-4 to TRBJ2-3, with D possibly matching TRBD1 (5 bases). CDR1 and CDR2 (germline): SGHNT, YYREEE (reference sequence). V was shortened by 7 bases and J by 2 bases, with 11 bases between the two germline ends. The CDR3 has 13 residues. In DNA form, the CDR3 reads TGTGCCAGCCGCAGGGCCCTCACAGATACGCAGTATTTT. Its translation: CASRRALTDTQYF.

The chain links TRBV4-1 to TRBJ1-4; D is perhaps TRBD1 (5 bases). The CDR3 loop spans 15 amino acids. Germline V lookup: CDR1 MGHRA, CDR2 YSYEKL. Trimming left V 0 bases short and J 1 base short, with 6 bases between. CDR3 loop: CASSQDRVTNEKLFF. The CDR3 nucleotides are TGCGCCAGCAGCCAAGACAGGGTAACTAATGAAAAACTGTTTTTT.

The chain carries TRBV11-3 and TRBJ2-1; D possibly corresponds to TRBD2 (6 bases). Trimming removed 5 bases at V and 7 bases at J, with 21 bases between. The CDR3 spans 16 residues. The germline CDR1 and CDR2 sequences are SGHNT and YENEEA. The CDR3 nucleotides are TGTGCCAGCAGCCCCTCCACCGGACTATCCGGAAATGAGCAGTTCTTC. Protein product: CASSPSTGLSGNEQFF. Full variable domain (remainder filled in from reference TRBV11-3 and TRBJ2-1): EAGVVQSPRYKIIEKKQPVAFWCNPISGHNTLYWYLQNLGQGPELLIRYENEEAVDDSQLPKDRFSAERLKGVDSTLKIQPAELGDSAVYLCASSPSTGLSGNEQFFGPGTRLTVL.

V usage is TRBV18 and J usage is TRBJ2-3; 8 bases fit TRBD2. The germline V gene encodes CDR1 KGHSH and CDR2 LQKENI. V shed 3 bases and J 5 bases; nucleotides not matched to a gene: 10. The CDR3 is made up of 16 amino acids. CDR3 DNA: TGTGCCAGCTCACCCCCCGGCGGGAGGCCGGGAGATACGCAGTATTTT. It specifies CASSPPGGRPGDTQYF.

The CDR3 nucleotides read TGCGCCAGCAGCTTGGAGGGAAGCGGCGGCCATCAGCCCCAGCATTTT. Translated, it gives CASSLEGSGGHQPQHF. This rearrangement joins TRBV5-1 to TRBJ1-5; D ambiguous. CDR1 is SGHRS and CDR2 is YFSETQ in the germline V gene. V shed 0 bases and J shed 5 bases, with 15 bases lying between them. The CDR3 loop spans 16 amino acids.

CDR3 protein: CASSLYGREGETQYF. The CDR3 DNA follows: TGTGCCAGCAGCTTATATGGCAGGGAAGGGGAGACCCAGTACTTC. V is TRBV7-9 and J is TRBJ2-5; D perhaps matches TRBD1 (5 bases). CDR1 is SEHNR and CDR2 is FQNEAQ in the germline V gene (reference sequence). The V and J ends lost 2 bases and 5 bases respectively, with 15 bases between them. The CDR3 runs to 15 residues.

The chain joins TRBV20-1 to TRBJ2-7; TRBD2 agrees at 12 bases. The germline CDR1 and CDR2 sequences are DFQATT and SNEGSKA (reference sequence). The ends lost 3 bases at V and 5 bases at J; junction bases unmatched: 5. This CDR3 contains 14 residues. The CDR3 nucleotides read TGCAGTGCTAGTCTAGCGGGGGGGCGGAACGAGCAGTACTTC. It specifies CSASLAGGRNEQYF.

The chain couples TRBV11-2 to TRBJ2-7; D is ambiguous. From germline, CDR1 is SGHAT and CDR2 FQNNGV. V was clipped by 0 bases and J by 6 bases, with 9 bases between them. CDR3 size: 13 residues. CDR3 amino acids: CASSLDRVSEQYF. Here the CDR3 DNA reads TGTGCCAGCAGCTTAGATCGGGTGAGCGAGCAGTACTTC.

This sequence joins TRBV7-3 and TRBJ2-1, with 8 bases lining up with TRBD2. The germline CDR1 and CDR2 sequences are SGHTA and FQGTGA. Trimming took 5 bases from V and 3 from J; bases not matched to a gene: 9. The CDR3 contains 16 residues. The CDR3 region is CASSLSLAGSYNEQFF. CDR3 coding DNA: TGTGCCAGCAGCCTTTCTTTAGCGGGAAGCTACAATGAGCAGTTCTTC.

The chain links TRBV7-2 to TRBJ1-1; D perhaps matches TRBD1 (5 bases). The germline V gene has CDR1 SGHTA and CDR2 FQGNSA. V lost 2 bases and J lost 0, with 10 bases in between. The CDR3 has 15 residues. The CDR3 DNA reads TGTGCCAGCAGCTTAAGCCAGGGCATGAACACTGAAGCTTTCTTT. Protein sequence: CASSLSQGMNTEAFF. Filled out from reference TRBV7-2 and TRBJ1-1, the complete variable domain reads GAGVSQSPSNKVTEKGKDVELRCDPISGHTALYWYRQSLGQGLEFLIYFQGNSAPDKSGLPSDRFSAERTGGSVSTLTIQRTQQEDSAVYLCASSLSQGMNTEAFFGQGTRLTVV.

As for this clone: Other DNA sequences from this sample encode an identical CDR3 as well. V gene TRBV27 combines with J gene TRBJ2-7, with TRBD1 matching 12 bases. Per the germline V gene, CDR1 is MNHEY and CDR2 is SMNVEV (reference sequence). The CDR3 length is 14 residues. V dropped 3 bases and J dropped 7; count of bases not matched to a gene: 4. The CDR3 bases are TGTGCCAGCAGTTTCGGGACAGGGGGCGGAGAGCAGTACTTC. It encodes CASSFGTGGGEQYF.

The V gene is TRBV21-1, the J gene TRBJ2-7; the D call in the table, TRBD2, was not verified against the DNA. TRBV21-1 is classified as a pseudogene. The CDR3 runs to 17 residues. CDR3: CASRRASGRDFSYEQYF. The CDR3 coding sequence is TGTGCCAGCCGACGGGCTAGCGGGAGGGATTTCTCCTACGAGCAGTACTTC.

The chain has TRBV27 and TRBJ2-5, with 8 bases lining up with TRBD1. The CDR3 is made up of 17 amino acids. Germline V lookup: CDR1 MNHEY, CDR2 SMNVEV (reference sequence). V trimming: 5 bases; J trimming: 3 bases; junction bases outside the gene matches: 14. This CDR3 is CASSRSDRDPREETQYF. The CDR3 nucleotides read TGTGCCAGCAGTCGGTCGGACAGGGACCCGAGAGAAGAGACCCAGTACTTC.

The CDR3 spells CAWNRGPSPQYF. CDR3 sequence (DNA): TGTGCCTGGAACAGGGGGCCATCCCCGCAGTACTTC. V usage is TRBV30 and J usage is TRBJ2-7, with 9 bases fitting TRBD1. Trimming cost V 4 bases and J 9 bases; bases outside gene matches: 7. Germline V CDR1 and CDR2: GTSNPN, SVGIG (reference sequence). The CDR3 spans 12 residues.

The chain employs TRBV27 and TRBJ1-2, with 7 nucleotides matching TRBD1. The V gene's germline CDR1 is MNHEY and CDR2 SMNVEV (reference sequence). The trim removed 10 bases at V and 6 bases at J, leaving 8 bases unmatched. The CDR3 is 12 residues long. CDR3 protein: CATRDRADGYTF. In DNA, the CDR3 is TGTGCCACCCGAGACAGGGCGGATGGCTACACCTTC.

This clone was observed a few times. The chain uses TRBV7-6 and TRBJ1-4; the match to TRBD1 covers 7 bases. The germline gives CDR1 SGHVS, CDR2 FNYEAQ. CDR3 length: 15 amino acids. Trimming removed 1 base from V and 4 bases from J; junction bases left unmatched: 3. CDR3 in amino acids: CASSLEGARNEKLFF. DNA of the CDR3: TGTGCCAGCAGCTTAGAGGGGGCCCGTAATGAAAAACTGTTTTTT.

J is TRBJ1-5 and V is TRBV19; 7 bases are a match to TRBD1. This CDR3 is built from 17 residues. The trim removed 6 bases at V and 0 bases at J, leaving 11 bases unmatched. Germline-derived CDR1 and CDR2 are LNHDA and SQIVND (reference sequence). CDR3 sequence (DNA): TGTGCCAGTAGCGCCCGGACAGGCTCTTATAGCAATCAGCCCCAGCATTTT. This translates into CASSARTGSYSNQPQHF.

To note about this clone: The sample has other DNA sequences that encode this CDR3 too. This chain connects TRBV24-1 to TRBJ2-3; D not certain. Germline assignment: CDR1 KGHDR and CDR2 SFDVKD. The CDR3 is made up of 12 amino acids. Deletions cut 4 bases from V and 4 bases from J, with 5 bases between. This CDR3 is CATSDRSDTQYF. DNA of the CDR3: TGTGCCACCAGTGACCGGTCAGATACGCAGTATTTT.

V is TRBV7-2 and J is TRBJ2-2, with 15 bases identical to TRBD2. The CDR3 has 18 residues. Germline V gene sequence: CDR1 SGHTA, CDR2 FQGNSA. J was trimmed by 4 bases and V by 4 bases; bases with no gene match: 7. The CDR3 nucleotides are TGTGCCAGCAGCTCATCAGGACTAGCGGGAGGGGGCACCGGGGAGCTGTTTTTT. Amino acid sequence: CASSSSGLAGGGTGELFF.

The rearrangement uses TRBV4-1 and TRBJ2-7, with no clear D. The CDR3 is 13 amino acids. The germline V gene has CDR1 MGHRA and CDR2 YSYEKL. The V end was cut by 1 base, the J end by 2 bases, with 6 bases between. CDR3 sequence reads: CASSQAGAYEQYF. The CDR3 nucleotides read TGCGCCAGCAGCCAAGCCGGAGCCTACGAGCAGTACTTC.

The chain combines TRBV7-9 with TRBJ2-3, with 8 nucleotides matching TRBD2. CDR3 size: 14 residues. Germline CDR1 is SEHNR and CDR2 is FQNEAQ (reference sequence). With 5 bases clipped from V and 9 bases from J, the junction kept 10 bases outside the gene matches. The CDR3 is CASSTGSGTVTQYF. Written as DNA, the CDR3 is TGTGCCAGCAGCACAGGTAGCGGGACGGTGACGCAGTATTTT. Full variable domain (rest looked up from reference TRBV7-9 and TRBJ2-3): DTGVSQNPRHKITKRGQNVTFRCDPISEHNRLYWYRQTLGQGPEFLTYFQNEAQLEKSRLLSDRFSAERPKGSFSTLEIQRTEQGDSAMYLCASSTGSGTVTQYFGPGTRLTVL.

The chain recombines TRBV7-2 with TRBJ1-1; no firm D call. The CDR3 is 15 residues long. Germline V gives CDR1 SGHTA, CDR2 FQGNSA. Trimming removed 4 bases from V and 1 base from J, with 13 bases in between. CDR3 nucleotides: TGTGCCAGCAGCTCCCAGAACACCGCGAACACTGAAGCTTTCTTT. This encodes CASSSQNTANTEAFF.

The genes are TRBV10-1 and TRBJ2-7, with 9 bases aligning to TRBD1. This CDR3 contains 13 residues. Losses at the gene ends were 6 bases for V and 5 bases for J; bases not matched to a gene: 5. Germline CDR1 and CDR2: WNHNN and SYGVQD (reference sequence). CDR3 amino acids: CASRDRGGNEQYF. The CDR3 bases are TGCGCCAGCAGGGACAGGGGAGGAAACGAGCAGTACTTC.